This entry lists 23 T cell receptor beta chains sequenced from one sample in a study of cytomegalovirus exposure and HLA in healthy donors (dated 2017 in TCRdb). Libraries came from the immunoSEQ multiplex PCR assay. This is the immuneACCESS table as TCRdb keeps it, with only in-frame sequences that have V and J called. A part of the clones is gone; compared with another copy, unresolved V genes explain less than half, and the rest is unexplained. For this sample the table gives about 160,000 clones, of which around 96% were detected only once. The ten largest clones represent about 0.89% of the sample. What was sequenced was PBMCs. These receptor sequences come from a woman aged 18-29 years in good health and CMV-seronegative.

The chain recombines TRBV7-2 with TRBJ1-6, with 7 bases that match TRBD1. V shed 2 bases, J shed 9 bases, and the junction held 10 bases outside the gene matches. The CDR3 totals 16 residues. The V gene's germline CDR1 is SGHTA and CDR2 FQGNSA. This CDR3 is CASSLSSDRVLSPLHF. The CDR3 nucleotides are TGTGCCAGCAGCTTATCATCAGACAGGGTTCTTTCACCCCTCCACTTT.

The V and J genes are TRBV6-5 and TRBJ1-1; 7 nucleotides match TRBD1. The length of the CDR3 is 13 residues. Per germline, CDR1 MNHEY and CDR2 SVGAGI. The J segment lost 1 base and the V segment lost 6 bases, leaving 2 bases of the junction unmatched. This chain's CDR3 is CASRRDRNTEAFF. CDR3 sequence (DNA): TGTGCCAGCAGGCGGGACAGGAACACTGAAGCTTTCTTT.

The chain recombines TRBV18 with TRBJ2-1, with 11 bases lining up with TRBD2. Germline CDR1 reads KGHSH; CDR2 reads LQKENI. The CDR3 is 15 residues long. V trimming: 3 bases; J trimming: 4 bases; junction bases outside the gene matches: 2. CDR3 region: CASSPGLAEYNEQFF. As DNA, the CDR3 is TGTGCCAGCTCACCGGGACTAGCGGAATACAATGAGCAGTTCTTC. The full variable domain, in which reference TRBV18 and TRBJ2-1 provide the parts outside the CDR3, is NAGVMQNPRHLVRRRGQEARLRCSPMKGHSHVYWYRQLPEEGLKFMVYLQKENIIDESGMPKERFSAEFPKEGPSILRIQQVVRGDSAAYFCASSPGLAEYNEQFFGPGTRLTVL.

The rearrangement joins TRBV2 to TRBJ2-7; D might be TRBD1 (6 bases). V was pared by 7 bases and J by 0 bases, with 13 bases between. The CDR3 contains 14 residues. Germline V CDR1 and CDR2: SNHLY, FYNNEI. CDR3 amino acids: CASTRTESSYEQYF. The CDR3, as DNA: TGTGCCAGCACCCGGACAGAAAGCTCCTACGAGCAGTACTTC.

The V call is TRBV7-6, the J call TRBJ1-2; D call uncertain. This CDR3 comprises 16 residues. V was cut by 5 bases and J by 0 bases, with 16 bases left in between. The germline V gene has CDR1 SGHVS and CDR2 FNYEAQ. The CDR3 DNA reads TGTGCCAGCAGCCCCAGCACAGCCCGGACTAACTATGGCTACACCTTC. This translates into CASSPSTARTNYGYTF.

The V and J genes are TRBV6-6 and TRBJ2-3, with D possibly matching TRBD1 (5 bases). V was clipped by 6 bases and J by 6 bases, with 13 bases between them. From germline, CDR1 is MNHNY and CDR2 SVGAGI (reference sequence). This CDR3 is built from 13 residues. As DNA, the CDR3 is TGTGCCAGCAGCTATACCGCAGGGGATACGCAGTATTTT. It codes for CASSYTAGDTQYF.

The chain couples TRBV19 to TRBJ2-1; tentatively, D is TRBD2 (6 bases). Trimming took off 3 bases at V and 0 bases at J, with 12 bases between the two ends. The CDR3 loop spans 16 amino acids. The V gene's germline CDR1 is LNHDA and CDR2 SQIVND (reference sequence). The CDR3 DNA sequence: TGTGCCAGTAGTATCTCCGGGGGAAACTCCTACAATGAGCAGTTCTTC. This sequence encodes CASSISGGNSYNEQFF.

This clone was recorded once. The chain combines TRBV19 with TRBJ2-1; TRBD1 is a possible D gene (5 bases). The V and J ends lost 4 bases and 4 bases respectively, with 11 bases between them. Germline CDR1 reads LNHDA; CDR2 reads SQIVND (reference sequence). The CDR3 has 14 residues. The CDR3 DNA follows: TGTGCCAGTAGTACCCCGTCAGGGTACAATGAGCAGTTCTTC. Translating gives CASSTPSGYNEQFF.

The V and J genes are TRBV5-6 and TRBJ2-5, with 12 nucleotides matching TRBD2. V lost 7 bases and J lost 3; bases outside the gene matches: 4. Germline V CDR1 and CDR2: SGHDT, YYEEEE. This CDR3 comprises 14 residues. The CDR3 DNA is TGTGCCAGCCGGGCTAGCGGGGGGGAAGAGACCCAGTACTTC. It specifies CASRASGGEETQYF.

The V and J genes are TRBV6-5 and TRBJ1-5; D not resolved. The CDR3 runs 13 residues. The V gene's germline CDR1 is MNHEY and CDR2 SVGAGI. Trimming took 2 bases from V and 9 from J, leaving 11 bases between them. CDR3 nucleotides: TGTGCCAGCAGTTACGGGGTCGGAGGGCCCCAGCATTTT. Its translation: CASSYGVGGPQHF.

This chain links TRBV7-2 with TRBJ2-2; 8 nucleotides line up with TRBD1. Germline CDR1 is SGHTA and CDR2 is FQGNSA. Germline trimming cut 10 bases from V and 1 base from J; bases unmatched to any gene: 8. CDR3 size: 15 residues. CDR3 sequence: CATNEDRVNTGELFF. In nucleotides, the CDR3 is TGTGCCACCAATGAGGACAGGGTGAACACCGGGGAGCTGTTTTTT.

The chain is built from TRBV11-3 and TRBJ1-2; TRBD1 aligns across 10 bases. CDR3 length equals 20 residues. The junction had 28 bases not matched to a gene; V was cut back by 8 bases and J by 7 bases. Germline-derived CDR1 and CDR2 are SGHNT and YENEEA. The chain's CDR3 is CASGLPGTGEIGFIRSGYTF. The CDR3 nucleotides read TGTGCCAGCGGACTTCCCGGGACAGGGGAAATTGGCTTTATACGGTCTGGCTACACCTTC.

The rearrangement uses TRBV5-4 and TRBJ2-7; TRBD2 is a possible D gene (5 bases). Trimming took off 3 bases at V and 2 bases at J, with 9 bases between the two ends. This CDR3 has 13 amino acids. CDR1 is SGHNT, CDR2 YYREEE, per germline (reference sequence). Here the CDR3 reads CASSSDFTYEQYF. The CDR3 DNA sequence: TGTGCCAGCAGCTCGGACTTTACCTACGAGCAGTACTTC.

CDR3 loop: CASSLQGRRAEAFF. CDR3 nucleotides: TGCGCCAGCAGCTTGCAGGGGAGAAGGGCTGAAGCTTTCTTT. The chain combines TRBV5-1 with TRBJ1-1, with a tentative D call TRBD1 (6 bases). Germline CDR1 and CDR2: SGHRS and YFSETQ. V lost 1 base and J lost 6, with 13 bases in between. This CDR3 is 14 amino acids long.

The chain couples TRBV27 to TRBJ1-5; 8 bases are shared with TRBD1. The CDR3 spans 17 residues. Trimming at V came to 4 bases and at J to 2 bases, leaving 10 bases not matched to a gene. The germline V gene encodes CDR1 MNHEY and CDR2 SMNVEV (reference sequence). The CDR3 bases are TGTGCCAGCAGTTCGTGGACAGGGAGTAGGGGCAATCAGCCCCAGCATTTT. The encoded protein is CASSSWTGSRGNQPQHF.

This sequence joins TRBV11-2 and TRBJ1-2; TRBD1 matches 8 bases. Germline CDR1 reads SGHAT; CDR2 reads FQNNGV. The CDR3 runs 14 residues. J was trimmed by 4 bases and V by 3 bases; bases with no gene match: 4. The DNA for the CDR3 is TGTGCCAGCAGCTTGGAGACAGGGGTCTATGGCTACACCTTC. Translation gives CASSLETGVYGYTF.

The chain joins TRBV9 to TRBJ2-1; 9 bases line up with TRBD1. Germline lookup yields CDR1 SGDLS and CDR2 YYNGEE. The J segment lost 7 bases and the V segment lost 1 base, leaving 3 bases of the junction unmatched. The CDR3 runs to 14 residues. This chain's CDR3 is CASSVSTGGNEQFF. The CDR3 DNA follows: TGTGCCAGCAGCGTATCGACAGGGGGGAATGAGCAGTTCTTC.

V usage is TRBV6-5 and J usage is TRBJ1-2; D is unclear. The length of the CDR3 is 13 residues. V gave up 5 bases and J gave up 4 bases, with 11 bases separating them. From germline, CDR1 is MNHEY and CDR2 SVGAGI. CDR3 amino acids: CASSNEEGYGYTF. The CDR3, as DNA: TGTGCCAGCAGTAACGAGGAAGGCTATGGCTACACCTTC.

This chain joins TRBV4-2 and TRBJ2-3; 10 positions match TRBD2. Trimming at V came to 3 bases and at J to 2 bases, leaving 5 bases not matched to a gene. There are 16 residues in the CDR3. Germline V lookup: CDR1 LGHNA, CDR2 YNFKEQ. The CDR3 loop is CASSHQRGGITDTQYF. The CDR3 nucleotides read TGTGCCAGCAGCCACCAGCGGGGGGGGATCACAGATACGCAGTATTTT.

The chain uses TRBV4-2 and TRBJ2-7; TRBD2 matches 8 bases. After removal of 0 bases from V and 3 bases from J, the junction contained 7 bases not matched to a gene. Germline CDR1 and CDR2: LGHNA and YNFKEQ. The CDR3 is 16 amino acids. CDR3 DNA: TGTGCCAGCAGCCAAGATCCTAGCGGGTCGTACTACGAGCAGTACTTC. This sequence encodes CASSQDPSGSYYEQYF.

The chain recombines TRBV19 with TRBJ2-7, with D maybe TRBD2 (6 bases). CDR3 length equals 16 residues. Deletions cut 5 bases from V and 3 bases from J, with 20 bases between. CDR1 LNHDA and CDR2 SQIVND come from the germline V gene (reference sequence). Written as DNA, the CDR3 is TGTGCCAGTAGTCGAGGGAGGACTATTTCTTTCTACGAGCAGTACTTC. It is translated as CASSRGRTISFYEQYF. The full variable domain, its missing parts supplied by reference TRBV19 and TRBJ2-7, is DGGITQSPKYLFRKEGQNVTLSCEQNLNHDAMYWYRQDPGQGLRLIYYSQIVNDFQKGDIAEGYSVSREKKESFPLTVTSAQKNPTAFYLCASSRGRTISFYEQYFGPGTRLTVT.

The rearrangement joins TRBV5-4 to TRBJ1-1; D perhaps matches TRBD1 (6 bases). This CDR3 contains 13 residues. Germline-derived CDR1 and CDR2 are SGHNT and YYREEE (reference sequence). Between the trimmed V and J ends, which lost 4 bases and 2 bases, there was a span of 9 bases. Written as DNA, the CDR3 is TGTGCCAGCAGCCGACAGGAAAACACTGAAGCTTTCTTT. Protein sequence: CASSRQENTEAFF.

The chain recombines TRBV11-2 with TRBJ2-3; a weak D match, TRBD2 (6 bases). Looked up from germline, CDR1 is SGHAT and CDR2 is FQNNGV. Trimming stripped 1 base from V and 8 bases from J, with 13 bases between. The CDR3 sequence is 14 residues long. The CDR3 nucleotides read TGTGCCAGCAGCTTAGGGGGGGAAACAACTACGCAGTATTTT. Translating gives CASSLGGETTTQYF. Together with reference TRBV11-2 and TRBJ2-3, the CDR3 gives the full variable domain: EAGVAQSPRYKIIEKRQSVAFWCNPISGHATLYWYQQILGQGPKLLIQFQNNGVVDDSQLPKDRFSAERLKGVDSTLKIQPAKLEDSAVYLCASSLGGETTTQYFGPGTRLTVL.